This TCR beta chain was observed in a study of blood T cell repertoires in COVID-19. Whole-study context: Material from acute and convalescent COVID-19 was sourced from the United States, Italy and Spain. In each case, the material was cDNA or gDNA derived from T cells, B-cell-depleted T cells, or PBMCs.

Per the study methods: From reference gene primer amplification, estimates of nucleated cell counts were derived. TCRdb's table, derived via immunoSEQ multiplex PCR, lists solely in-frame clones and lacks some. V, J and clone size were drawn from that table, and D and trimming were deduced from the DNA. The table lists around 180,000 clones, 80% to 90% of them singletons. The CDR3 is 14 amino acids. V lost 3 bases, J lost 9 bases, and 12 bases lay in between. The V gene's germline CDR1 is LNHDA and CDR2 SQIVND (reference sequence). The specimen was peripheral blood. This clonotype originated in a human donor with active or convalescent COVID-19. The donor label of this sample is uncertain. The rearrangement uses TRBV19 and TRBJ1-6, with D possibly being TRBD1 (5 bases). As DNA, the CDR3 is TGTGCCAGTAGTATTGGGGCCCCAAGTTCACCCCTCCACTTT. It specifies CASSIGAPSSPLHF.